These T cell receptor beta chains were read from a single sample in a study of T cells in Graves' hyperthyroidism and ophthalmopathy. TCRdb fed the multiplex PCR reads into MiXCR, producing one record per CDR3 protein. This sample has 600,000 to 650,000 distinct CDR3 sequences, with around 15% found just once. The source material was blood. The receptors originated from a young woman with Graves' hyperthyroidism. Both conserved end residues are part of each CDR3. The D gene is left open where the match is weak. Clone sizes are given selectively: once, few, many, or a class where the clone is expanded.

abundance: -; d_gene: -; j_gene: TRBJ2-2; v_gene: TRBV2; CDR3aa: CASSIKSGELFF; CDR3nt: TGTGCCAGCAGTATTAAATCCGGGGAGCTGTTTTTT
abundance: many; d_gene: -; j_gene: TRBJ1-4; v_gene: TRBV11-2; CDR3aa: CASSPYLDRPPEKLFF; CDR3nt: TGTGCCAGCAGCCCCTACCTAGACAGGCCCCCCGAAAAACTGTTTTTT
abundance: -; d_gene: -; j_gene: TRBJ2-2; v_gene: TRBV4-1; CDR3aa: CASSQVSGPNTGELFF; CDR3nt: TGCGCCAGCAGCCAAGTTTCGGGGCCGAACACCGGGGAGCTGTTTTTT
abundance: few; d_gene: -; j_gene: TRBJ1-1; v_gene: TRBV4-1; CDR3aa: CASSQADRRYTEAFF; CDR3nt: TGCGCCAGCAGCCAAGCAGACAGGCGCTACACTGAAGCTTTCTTT
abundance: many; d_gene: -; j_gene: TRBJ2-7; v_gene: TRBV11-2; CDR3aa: CASSLVSYEQYF; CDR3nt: TGTGCCAGCAGCTTAGTTAGCTACGAGCAGTACTTC
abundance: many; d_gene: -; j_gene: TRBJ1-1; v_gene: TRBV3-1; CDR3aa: CASSRLTGSNTEAFF; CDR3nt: TGTGCCAGCAGCCGACTGACAGGATCTAACACTGAAGCTTTCTTT
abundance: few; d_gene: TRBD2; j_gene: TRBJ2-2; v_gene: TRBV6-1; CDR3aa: CASSPLAGHTGELFF; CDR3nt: TGTGCCAGCAGCCCCCTAGCGGGACACACCGGGGAGCTGTTTTTT
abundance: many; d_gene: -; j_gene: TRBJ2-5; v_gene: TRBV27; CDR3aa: CASSLYAGLETQYF; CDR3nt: TGTGCCAGCAGTTTATATGCAGGGTTGGAGACCCAGTACTTC
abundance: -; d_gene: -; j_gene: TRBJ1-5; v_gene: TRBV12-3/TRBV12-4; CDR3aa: CASSFPGPQLNQPQHF; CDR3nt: TGTGCCAGCAGTTTCCCGGGACCCCAACTCAATCAGCCCCAGCATTTT
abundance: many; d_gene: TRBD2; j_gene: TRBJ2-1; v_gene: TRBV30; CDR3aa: CAWSQWTLGGSRDEQFF; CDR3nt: TGTGCCTGGAGTCAATGGACCCTCGGCGGGAGTCGCGATGAGCAGTTCTTC
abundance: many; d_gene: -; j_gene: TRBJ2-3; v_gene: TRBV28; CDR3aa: CASTSAPDTQYF; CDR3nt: TGTGCCAGCACTTCAGCGCCAGATACGCAGTATTTT
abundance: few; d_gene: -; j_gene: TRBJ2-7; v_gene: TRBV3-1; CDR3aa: CASSYGRDEQYF; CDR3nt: TGTGCCAGCAGCTACGGACGGGACGAGCAGTACTTC
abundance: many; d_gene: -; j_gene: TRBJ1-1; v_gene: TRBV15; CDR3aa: CATSREQGNTEAFF; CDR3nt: TGTGCCACCAGCAGAGAGCAGGGAAACACTGAAGCTTTCTTT
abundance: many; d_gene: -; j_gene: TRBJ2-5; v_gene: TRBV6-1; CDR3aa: CASSRLQETQYF; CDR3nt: TGTGCCAGCAGTCGCCTTCAAGAGACCCAGTACTTC
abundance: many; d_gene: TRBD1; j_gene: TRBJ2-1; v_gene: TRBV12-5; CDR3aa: CASGPMSSGQGVGEQFF; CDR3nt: TGTGCTAGTGGTCCCATGAGTTCCGGACAGGGAGTCGGTGAGCAGTTCTTC
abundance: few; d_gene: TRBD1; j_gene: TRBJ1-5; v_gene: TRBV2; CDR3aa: CASDPDRFEGQPQHF; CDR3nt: TGTGCCAGCGACCCGGACAGGTTCGAAGGGCAGCCCCAGCATTTT
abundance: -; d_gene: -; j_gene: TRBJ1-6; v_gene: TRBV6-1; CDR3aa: CASGGARNSPLHF; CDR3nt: TGTGCCAGCGGTGGGGCAAGAAATTCACCCCTCCACTTT
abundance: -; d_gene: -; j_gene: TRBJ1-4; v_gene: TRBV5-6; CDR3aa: CASSSTVNEKLFF; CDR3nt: TGTGCCAGCAGCTCGACTGTTAATGAAAAACTGTTTTTT
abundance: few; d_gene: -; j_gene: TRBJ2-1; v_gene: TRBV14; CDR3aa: CASSQDSQGQFF; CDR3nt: TGTGCCAGCAGCCAAGATTCCCAGGGGCAGTTCTTC
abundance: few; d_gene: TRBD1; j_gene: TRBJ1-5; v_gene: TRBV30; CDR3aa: CAWSVGQGSNQPQHF; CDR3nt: TGTGCCTGGAGTGTAGGACAGGGTAGCAATCAGCCCCAGCATTTT
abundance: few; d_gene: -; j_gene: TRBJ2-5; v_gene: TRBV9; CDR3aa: CASSALNVETQYF; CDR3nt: TGTGCCAGCAGCGCATTAAACGTGGAGACCCAGTACTTC
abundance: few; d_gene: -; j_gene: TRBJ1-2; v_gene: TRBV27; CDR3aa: CASSPGHVLYGYTF; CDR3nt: TGTGCCAGCAGCCCGGGACACGTCCTCTATGGCTACACCTTC
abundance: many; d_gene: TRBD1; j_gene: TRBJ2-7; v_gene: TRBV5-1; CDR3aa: CASSLGDRVVPYEQYF; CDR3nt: TGCGCCAGCAGCTTGGGGGACAGGGTGGTCCCCTACGAGCAGTACTTC
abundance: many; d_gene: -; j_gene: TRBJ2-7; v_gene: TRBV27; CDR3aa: CASSLKAFQGLPYEQYF; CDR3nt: TGTGCCAGCAGTTTAAAGGCCTTCCAGGGATTGCCCTACGAGCAGTACTTC
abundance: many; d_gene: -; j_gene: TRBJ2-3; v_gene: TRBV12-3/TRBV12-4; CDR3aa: CASSFLVADTQYF; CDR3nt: TGTGCCAGCAGTTTCCTAGTTGCAGATACGCAGTATTTT
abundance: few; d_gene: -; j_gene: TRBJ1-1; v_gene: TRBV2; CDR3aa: CASGAGRAEAFF; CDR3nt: TGTGCCAGCGGGGCCGGGAGGGCTGAAGCTTTCTTT
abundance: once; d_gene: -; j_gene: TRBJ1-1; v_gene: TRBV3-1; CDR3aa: CASSPTGRTAEAFF; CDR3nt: TGTGCCAGCAGCCCAACCGGGCGAACCGCTGAAGCTTTCTTT
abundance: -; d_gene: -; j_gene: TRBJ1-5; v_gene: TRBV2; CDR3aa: CASSDFNQPQHF; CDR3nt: TGTGCCAGCAGTGACTTCAATCAGCCCCAGCATTTT
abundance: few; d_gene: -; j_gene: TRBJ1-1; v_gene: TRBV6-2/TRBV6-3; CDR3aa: CASAGSHQQVEAFF; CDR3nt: TGTGCCTCGGCCGGCAGCCATCAACAGGTTGAAGCTTTCTTT
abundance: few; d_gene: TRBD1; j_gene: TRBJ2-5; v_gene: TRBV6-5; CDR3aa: CASSYPGGSAQETQYF; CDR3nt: TGTGCCAGCAGTTACCCAGGGGGCTCGGCCCAAGAGACCCAGTACTTC
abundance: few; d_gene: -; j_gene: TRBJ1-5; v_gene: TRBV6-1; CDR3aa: CASREYLQAPGGPQHF; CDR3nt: TGTGCCAGCAGAGAATACTTACAGGCTCCCGGGGGGCCCCAGCATTTT
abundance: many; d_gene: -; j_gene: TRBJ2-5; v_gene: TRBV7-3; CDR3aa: CASSPNGNQETQYF; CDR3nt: TGTGCCAGCAGCCCAAATGGGAACCAAGAGACCCAGTACTTC
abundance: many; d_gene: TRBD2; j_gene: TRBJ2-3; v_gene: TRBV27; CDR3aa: CASLGGRTDTQYF; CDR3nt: TGTGCCAGCCTTGGCGGGAGGACAGATACGCAGTATTTT
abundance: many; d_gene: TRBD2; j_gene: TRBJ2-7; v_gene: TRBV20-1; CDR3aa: CSARGSGVDYEQYF; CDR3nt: TGCAGTGCTAGAGGTAGCGGGGTCGACTACGAGCAGTACTTC
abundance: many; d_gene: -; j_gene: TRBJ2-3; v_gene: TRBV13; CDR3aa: CASSHGMSTDTQYF; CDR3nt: TGTGCCAGCAGTCATGGTATGAGCACAGATACGCAGTATTTT
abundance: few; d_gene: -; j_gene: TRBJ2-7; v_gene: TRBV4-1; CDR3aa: CASSQVMAGTSYEQYF; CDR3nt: TGCGCCAGCAGCCAAGTTATGGCAGGGACTTCCTACGAGCAGTACTTC
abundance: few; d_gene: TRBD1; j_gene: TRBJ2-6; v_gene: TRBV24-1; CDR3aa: CATGTGIGANVLTF; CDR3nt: TGTGCCACCGGGACAGGAATAGGGGCCAACGTCCTGACTTTC
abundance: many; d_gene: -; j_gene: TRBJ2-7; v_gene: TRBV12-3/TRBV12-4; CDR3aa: CASSLAGRGEQYF; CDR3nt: TGTGCCAGCAGTTTAGCCGGCAGGGGCGAGCAGTACTTC
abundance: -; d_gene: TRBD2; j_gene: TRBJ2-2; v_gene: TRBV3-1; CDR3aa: CASSTGLAGVVVTGELFF; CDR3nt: TGTGCCAGCAGCACGGGACTAGCGGGAGTCGTGGTCACCGGGGAGCTGTTTTTT
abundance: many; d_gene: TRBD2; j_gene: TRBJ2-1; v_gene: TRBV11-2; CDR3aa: CASSLAPSGTSGRAFYNEQFF; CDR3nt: TGTGCCAGCAGCTTAGCCCCCTCCGGGACTAGCGGGAGGGCCTTCTACAATGAGCAGTTCTTC
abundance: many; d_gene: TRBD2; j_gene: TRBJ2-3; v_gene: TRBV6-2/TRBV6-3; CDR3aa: CASSFPSGTDTQYF; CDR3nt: TGTGCCAGCAGTTTTCCTAGCGGGACCGATACGCAGTATTTT
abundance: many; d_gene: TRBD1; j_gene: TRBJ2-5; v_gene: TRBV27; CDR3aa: CASSSLGTGGQETQYF; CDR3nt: TGTGCCAGCAGTTCGCTCGGGACAGGGGGCCAAGAGACCCAGTACTTC
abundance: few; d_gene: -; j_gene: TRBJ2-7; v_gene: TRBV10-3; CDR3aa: CAIRFRPTGEQYF; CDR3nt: TGTGCCATCAGGTTCAGGCCCACGGGAGAGCAGTACTTC
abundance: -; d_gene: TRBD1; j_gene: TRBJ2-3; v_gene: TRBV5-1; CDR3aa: CASSPVPVQGTDTQYF; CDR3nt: TGCGCCAGCAGCCCAGTCCCGGTACAGGGGACAGATACGCAGTATTTT
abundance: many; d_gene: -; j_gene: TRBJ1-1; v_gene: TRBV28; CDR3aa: CASSLWRTEAFF; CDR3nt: TGTGCCAGCAGTTTATGGCGGACTGAAGCTTTCTTT